This T cell receptor (beta chain) was obtained from a study of Ad26.COV2.S vaccination and SARS-CoV-2 variants. At the level of the study: The study gave Ad26.COV2.S intramuscularly, once or twice 56 days apart.

The treatment was: some 19 received Ad26.COV2.S at low or high dose, single or two shots; roughly five received placebo; per-sample allocation not given. The samples date from day 63 after the first vaccine or placebo injection. An Ad26 vector that expressed Wuhan-strain SARS-CoV-2 spike constituted the vaccine. As for this clone: Its antigen is unknown.

The protocol was immunoSEQ multiplex PCR, while the TCRdb copy is restricted to in-frame clones and leaves out a portion. The sample has about 440,000 clones; 80% to 95% are singletons. Overall study results and limits: Reportedly, after vaccination the spike-specific CD8+ and CD4+ T cell responses displayed substantial breadth. An underestimation of total T cell responses may have resulted from the TCR breadth and depth analyses.

Sequencing used peripheral blood, obtained in a trial of Ad26.COV2.S vaccine versus placebo. The sequence came from a person between 18 and 59 years old who received the Ad26.COV2.S COVID-19 vaccine or a placebo.

This chain's CDR3 is CASSLTPTGQGSSREQYF. The CDR3 DNA reads as TGTGCCAGCAGCTTAACGCCCACGGGACAGGGAAGCTCCCGCGAGCAGTACTTC. The gene calls are TRBV7-3 and TRBJ2-7; the match to TRBD1 covers 9 bases. Germline loops: CDR1 SGHTA, CDR2 FQGTGA. With 0 bases clipped from V and 6 bases from J, the junction kept 15 bases outside the gene matches. The CDR3 runs to 18 residues.